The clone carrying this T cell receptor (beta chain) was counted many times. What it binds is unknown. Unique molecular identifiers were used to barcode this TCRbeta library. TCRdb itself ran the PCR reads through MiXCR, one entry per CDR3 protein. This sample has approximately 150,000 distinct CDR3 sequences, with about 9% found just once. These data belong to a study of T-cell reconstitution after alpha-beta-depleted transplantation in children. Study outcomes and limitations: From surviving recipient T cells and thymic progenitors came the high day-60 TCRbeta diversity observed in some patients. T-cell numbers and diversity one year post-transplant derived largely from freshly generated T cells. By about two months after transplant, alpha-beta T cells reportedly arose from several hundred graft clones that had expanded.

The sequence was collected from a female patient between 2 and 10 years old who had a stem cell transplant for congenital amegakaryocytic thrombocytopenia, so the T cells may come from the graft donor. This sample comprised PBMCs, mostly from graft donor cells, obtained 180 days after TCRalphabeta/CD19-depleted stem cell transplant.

The CDR3: CASRDTGGPGELFF. The CDR3 DNA is TGTGCCAGCAGGGACACGGGAGGGCCCGGGGAGCTGTTTTTT. This chain joins TRBV25-1 and TRBJ2-2, with 8 bases identical to TRBD2. Germline-derived CDR1 and CDR2 are MGHDK and SYGVNS. The junction had 6 bases not matched to a gene; V was cut back by 6 bases and J by 6 bases. The CDR3 has 14 residues.